This T cell receptor (beta chain) is from a study of CD8 T cells in ankylosing spondylitis. Findings of the study overall: Disease-linked clones had a CD8+ phenotype and relatively low frequency in peripheral blood. Significantly higher representation of disease-linked clones was reported for matched ankylosing spondylitis synovial fluid. In ankylosing spondylitis blood, a motif of seven to nine highly homologous TCR beta variants appeared characteristic. Earlier authors reported some of these motif variants in reactive arthritis synovial fluid and blood.

Quantitative 5'-RACE with molecular barcodes was used to make the TCR beta libraries. MiXCR, run by TCRdb on the 5' RACE reads, gives a single entry per CDR3 protein. Among 390,000 or so distinct CDR3 sequences, under 25% were seen once, and the ten largest hold roughly a sixth. This clonotype turned up a few times. Antigen: not known. Per the germline V gene, CDR1 is SGHAT and CDR2 is FQNNGV. CDR3 length: 15 amino acids. Trimming removed 1 base from V and 4 bases from J, with 13 bases in between. The sequence was collected from a male donor with ankylosing spondylitis. Sequencing input: blood, either unsorted or a sorted T cell fraction (not recorded which). The chain is built from TRBV11-2 and TRBJ2-5, with D unclear. This CDR3 reads CASSLAGKSGETQYF. The CDR3 DNA reads as TGTGCCAGCAGCTTAGCAGGCAAATCGGGAGAGACCCAGTACTTC.